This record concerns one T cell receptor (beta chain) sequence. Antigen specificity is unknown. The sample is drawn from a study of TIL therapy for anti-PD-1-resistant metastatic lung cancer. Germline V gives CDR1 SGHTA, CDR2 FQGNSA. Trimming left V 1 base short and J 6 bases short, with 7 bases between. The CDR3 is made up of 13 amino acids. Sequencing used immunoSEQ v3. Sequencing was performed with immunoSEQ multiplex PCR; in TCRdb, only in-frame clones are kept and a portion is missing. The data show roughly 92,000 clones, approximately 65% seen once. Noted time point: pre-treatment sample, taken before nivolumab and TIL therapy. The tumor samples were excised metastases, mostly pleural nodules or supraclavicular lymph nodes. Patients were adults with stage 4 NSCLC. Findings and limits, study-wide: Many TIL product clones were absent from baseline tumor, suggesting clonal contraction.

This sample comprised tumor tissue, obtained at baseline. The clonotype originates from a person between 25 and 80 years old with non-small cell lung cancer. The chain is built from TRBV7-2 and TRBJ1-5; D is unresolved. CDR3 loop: CASSLELGQPQHF. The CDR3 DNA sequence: TGTGCCAGCAGCTTAGAATTAGGTCAGCCCCAGCATTTT.